This TCR beta chain was recovered during a study of CD8+ T cells in alopecia areata (dated by TCRdb to the late 2010s). Study-wide context: Treated patients were enrolled in an open-label pilot trial of oral tofacitinib at 5 to 10 mg twice daily for moderate-to-severe alopecia areata. immunoSEQ multiplex PCR using 35 Vbeta forward primers and 13 Jbeta reverse primers was used to amplify TCRbeta CDR3 regions. Scalp clonality was compared among normal scalp (n=4), patchy alopecia areata scalp (n=8), and alopecia totalis/universalis scalp (n=8). RNA was extracted with the PAXgene miRNA kit for fixed scalp, the miRNeasy kit for PBMCs, and the RNeasy kit for mouse skin. High-throughput TCRbeta sequencing was used to examine T cell clonal expansion in alopecia areata in both the C3H/HeJ mouse model and human patients. Patients received tofacitinib for 6 to 18 months and were then followed off drug for 6 months to check for delayed response and recurrence. Biopsies were taken from tofacitinib-treated patients at baseline and at 4 and 24 weeks of treatment, and a later scalp biopsy was taken in several of the tofacitinib-treated patients. In humans, TCRbeta sequencing was performed on scalp tissue and on sorted CD4+ and CD8+ peripheral blood T cells from healthy controls and from patients with patchy or totalis/universalis alopecia areata. In treated patients, disease severity was measured using the SALT score, which gives the percentage of scalp surface area affected. The investigation overall reported the following: Because the treated cohort was small and had only one nonresponder, larger studies are needed to examine links between baseline CD8+ expansion and response. Unlike mouse skin, where gammadelta T cells dominate, normal human skin contains resident alphabeta T cells that get sequenced too, which complicates analysis of the scalp TCR repertoire. TCR sequences shared between patients were less clear than in mice, possibly partly because of HLA diversity in the patient population. Compared with normal scalp, lesional scalp had higher clonality and more expanded CD8+ clones, particularly in alopecia totalis/universalis, a pattern that suggests antigenic drive. Many expanded lesional clones were found to persist in scalp and blood during tofacitinib treatment, and relapse after treatment cessation may be partly explained by this persistence. Tofacitinib significantly lowered scalp clonality and the number of expanded CD8+ clones among the top 100 scalp clones.

Sample treatment or condition, as interpreted from the label and publication: oral pan-JAK inhibitor, 5-10 mg twice daily. From alopecia areata patients, peripheral blood was collected along with lesional scalp punch biopsies. PBMCs were isolated by density centrifugation and stained for CD3, CD4 and CD8, after which CD4+ and CD8+ T cells were sorted on a FACSAria. Library method: the immunoSEQ multiplex PCR assay. RNA was extracted from all samples and reverse transcribed into cDNA as template for TCR sequencing. SuperScript III was used to make first-strand cDNA, primed with a 2:1 mix of oligo-dT and random hexamers. A synthetic immune receptor repertoire was used to measure amplification bias, and any remaining bias was corrected computationally. In the authors' own workflow: Raw reads were preprocessed to remove errors, and CDR3 was defined according to IMGT conventions as the region from the conserved cysteine to phenylalanine. Clonality was computed by normalizing Shannon entropy by log2 of the number of productive unique TCRs and subtracting the result from 1. Scalp TCRbeta sequences were cross-referenced with sorted blood CD4 and CD8 repertoires so that the CD4 or CD8 identity of scalp clones could be inferred. The immuneACCESS repertoire file appears here via TCRdb, limited to in-frame rearrangements. These files lack a portion of the clones; in checked studies, under half of the deficit traces to unresolved V genes, and the cause of the others is not known. V and J calls plus clone size are reproduced from that table; the DNA served to infer D and trimming. Across this sample there are under 250,000 clones, with 66% seen only once. The biggest ten clones account for 1% to 1.5% of the sample.

Regarding this clone: It has no known antigen specificity. Per-nucleotide qualities are absent, and no much larger clonotype sits a single base away.

CDR3 length: 13 amino acids, cysteine to phenylalanine. Only the CDR3 DNA is retained, 39 bases long and in frame from the first base. The germline V gene (reference sequence) supplies CDR1 GTSNPN and CDR2 SVGIG. Trimming removed 4 bases from V and 6 bases from J; the gene matches leave 3 bases unexplained. Specimen: CD4+ T cells sorted from blood, collected at week 44, from a patient treated with tofacitinib. Here the chain combines TRBV30 and TRBJ1-4; 9 junctional bases match TRBD1. The clonotype comes from a human donor with alopecia areata. The DNA sequence reads TGTGCCTGGAAACAGGGGGCTGATGAAAAACTGTTTTTT. Its protein is CAWKQGADEKLFF.